This is a list of T cell receptor beta chains from one sample in a study of neurological immune-mediated disorders. TCRdb redid the calling of the 5' RACE reads with MiXCR, one entry per CDR3 protein. The top ten clones hold 3% to 4% of a sample with under 50,000 distinct CDR3 sequences, under 14% of them seen once. Sequences were obtained from CD4+ T cells from blood. The receptors originated from a woman in her 30s with HTLV-1-associated myelopathy (HAM/TSP). Both conserved end residues are part of each CDR3. D genes are given only for firm matches. A clone size is listed for some rows: how often the clone was seen (once, few, many), or a class if it is expanded.

>TRBV20-1|TRBJ2-5|.|medium-sized
CSANPQQGGRETQYF
TGCAGTGCCAACCCCCAACAGGGAGGTAGGGAGACCCAGTACTTC
>TRBV3-1|TRBJ2-3|.|many
CASSQDSTDTQYF
TGTGCCAGCAGCCAAGACAGCACAGATACGCAGTATTTT
>TRBV29-1|TRBJ2-1|TRBD1|many
CSVSQTGTGGFF
TGCAGCGTTTCACAGACCGGGACAGGGGGGTTCTTC
>TRBV5-1|TRBJ1-2|.|many
CASSADPANYGYTF
TGCGCCAGCAGCGCGGACCCAGCTAACTATGGCTACACCTTC
>TRBV29-1|TRBJ2-3|.|few
CSVLGADTQYF
TGCAGCGTCCTCGGCGCGGATACGCAGTATTTT
>TRBV30|TRBJ1-5|TRBD1|many
CAWETGGNQPQHF
TGTGCCTGGGAGACAGGGGGTAATCAGCCCCAGCATTTT
>TRBV27|TRBJ1-6|TRBD1|few
CASTPRGGTGLPLHF
TGTGCCAGCACCCCCCGCGGGGGGACAGGACTACCCCTCCACTTT
>TRBV27|TRBJ2-5|.|many
CASSLIRGFQETQYF
TGTGCCAGCAGTTTAATCAGGGGCTTCCAAGAGACCCAGTACTTC
>TRBV20-1|TRBJ2-1|TRBD2|many
CSASGGAYNEQFF
TGCAGTGCTAGCGGGGGGGCGTACAATGAGCAGTTCTTC
>TRBV15|TRBJ2-7|.|many
CATSRERTIIYEQYF
TGTGCCACCAGCAGAGAACGAACAATCATCTACGAGCAGTACTTC
>TRBV20-1|TRBJ2-1|.|many
CSARAWPGQNNEQFF
TGCAGTGCTAGAGCTTGGCCAGGGCAAAACAATGAGCAGTTCTTC
>TRBV29-1|TRBJ2-1|TRBD2|.
CSVSSGAINEQFF
TGCAGCGTTTCTAGCGGGGCTATCAATGAGCAGTTCTTC
>TRBV12-3/TRBV12-4|TRBJ2-7|.|many
CASSLSPLGQNEQYF
TGTGCCAGCAGTTTAAGTCCTCTGGGCCAGAACGAGCAGTACTTC
>TRBV5-1|TRBJ1-6|.|many
CASSSTGTYYNSPLHF
TGCGCCAGCAGCTCAACAGGGACCTACTATAATTCACCCCTCCACTTT
>TRBV20-1|TRBJ1-5|TRBD1|many
CSARGGTDSNQPQHF
TGCAGTGCTAGAGGAGGGACAGATAGCAATCAGCCCCAGCATTTT
>TRBV5-1|TRBJ1-2|TRBD1|many
CASSWRLHRGPRSYGYTF
TGCGCCAGCAGCTGGAGACTTCACAGGGGGCCCCGGTCGTATGGCTACACCTTC
>TRBV2|TRBJ1-3|.|.
CASSTTGTSGNTIYF
TGTGCCAGCAGTACGACCGGGACTTCTGGAAACACCATATATTTT
>TRBV7-8|TRBJ2-7|TRBD1|many
CASSLNRGSYEQYF
TGTGCCAGCAGCCTAAACAGGGGAAGCTACGAGCAGTACTTC
>TRBV20-1|TRBJ1-5|TRBD1|many
CSASDRGNQPQHF
TGCAGTGCTAGTGACAGGGGCAATCAGCCCCAGCATTTT
>TRBV5-6|TRBJ2-7|TRBD1|many
CAGRPGQGYEQYF
TGTGCCGGCAGACCCGGACAGGGCTACGAGCAGTACTTC
>TRBV20-1|TRBJ1-5|TRBD1|many
CSSPGTGLNQPQHF
TGCAGTTCACCCGGGACAGGTCTCAATCAGCCCCAGCATTTT
>TRBV12-3/TRBV12-4|TRBJ1-2|TRBD1|many
CASRGTGGGYTF
TGTGCCAGCAGAGGGACAGGGGGGGGCTACACCTTC
>TRBV12-3/TRBV12-4|TRBJ1-2|.|many
CASSSGRVYPNYGYTF
TGTGCCAGCAGCTCGGGACGGGTCTACCCTAACTATGGCTACACCTTC
>TRBV6-5|TRBJ1-3|.|many
CASKQAYTIYF
TGTGCCAGCAAACAGGCTTACACCATATATTTT
>TRBV7-9|TRBJ2-2|TRBD1|many
CASSYTGGRTGELFF
TGTGCCAGCAGCTATACAGGGGGTAGAACCGGGGAGCTGTTTTTT
>TRBV20-1|TRBJ2-7|.|few
CSASPGPRPYEQYF
TGCAGTGCTAGCCCGGGACCCAGGCCCTACGAGCAGTACTTC
>TRBV6-6|TRBJ2-2|TRBD1|many
CASSLQGAPERTGELFF
TGTGCCAGCAGTCTACAGGGGGCGCCGGAGAGGACCGGGGAGCTGTTTTTT
>TRBV20-1|TRBJ2-4|.|many
CSAHDKNIQYF
TGCAGTGCACACGACAAAAACATTCAGTACTTC
>TRBV12-3/TRBV12-4|TRBJ1-5|.|.
CASSFYSNNQTQHF
TGTGCCAGCAGTTTTTACTCGAACAATCAGACCCAGCATTTT
>TRBV12-3/TRBV12-4|TRBJ1-1|.|many
CASRNREDTEAFF
TGTGCCAGCAGGAACCGGGAGGACACTGAAGCTTTCTTT
>TRBV7-2|TRBJ2-1|.|many
CASSSDLGPMYEQFF
TGTGCCAGCAGCTCCGACCTAGGCCCTATGTATGAGCAGTTCTTC
>TRBV5-1|TRBJ1-5|.|many
CASSLVAGPDQPQHF
TGCGCCAGCAGCTTGGTTGCAGGGCCGGATCAGCCCCAGCATTTT
>TRBV7-8|TRBJ2-3|.|.
CASSFTDSDTQYF
TGTGCCAGCAGCTTCACAGATTCAGATACGCAGTATTTT
>TRBV5-1|TRBJ2-3|.|many
CASSLAPGGRTDTQYF
TGCGCCAGCAGCTTGGCCCCGGGGGGCAGGACAGATACGCAGTATTTT
>TRBV20-1|TRBJ1-6|TRBD1|many
CSALMGQQGSPLHF
TGCAGTGCTTTAATGGGACAGCAAGGTTCACCCCTCCACTTT
>TRBV12-3/TRBV12-4|TRBJ2-1|.|many
CASSLTEEQFF
TGTGCCAGCAGCCTGACGGAGGAGCAGTTCTTC
>TRBV3-1|TRBJ2-3|TRBD2|many
CASSHAGTSGSTDTQYF
TGTGCCAGCAGCCATGCCGGGACTAGCGGGAGCACAGATACGCAGTATTTT
>TRBV5-6|TRBJ1-1|.|many
CASSSTERRTRGLNTEAFF
TGTGCCAGCAGCTCGACGGAAAGGAGGACCAGGGGCCTGAACACTGAAGCTTTCTTT
>TRBV11-2|TRBJ2-7|.|many
CASRKTGRLPQSYEQYF
TGTGCCAGCAGAAAGACAGGCCGCCTACCTCAGTCCTACGAGCAGTACTTC
>TRBV5-5|TRBJ2-7|.|many
CASSLTAAISYEQYF
TGTGCCAGCAGCTTAACGGCGGCCATTTCCTACGAGCAGTACTTC
>TRBV7-2|TRBJ1-1|.|many
CASSLIRTARRVTEAFF
TGTGCCAGCAGCCTGATAAGGACTGCAAGGAGGGTCACTGAAGCTTTCTTT
>TRBV20-1|TRBJ1-1|TRBD1|.
CSASFQGGNTEAFF
TGCAGTGCTAGTTTTCAGGGGGGGAACACTGAAGCTTTCTTT
>TRBV3-1|TRBJ2-7|TRBD1|.
CASSQGSADRASRNEQYF
TGTGCCAGCAGCCAAGGGTCCGCCGACAGGGCATCAAGGAACGAGCAGTACTTC
>TRBV3-1|TRBJ1-6|.|many
CASSQVSLGGVNLHF
TGTGCCAGCAGCCAAGTATCTCTCGGGGGCGTAAACCTCCACTTT
>TRBV19|TRBJ1-4|.|many
CASSRAGTNNEKLFF
TGTGCCAGTAGCAGAGCCGGGACTAATAATGAAAAACTGTTTTTT
>TRBV10-3|TRBJ2-7|TRBD1|many
CAISDLTGTGAYEQYF
TGTGCCATCAGTGACCTGACCGGGACAGGGGCCTACGAGCAGTACTTC
>TRBV20-1|TRBJ1-1|TRBD1|many
CSAQKGARGTEAFF
TGCAGTGCACAGAAGGGGGCTCGGGGCACTGAAGCTTTCTTT
>TRBV7-9|TRBJ2-3|TRBD1|many
CASSRQGTDTQYF
TGTGCCAGCAGCAGACAGGGTACAGATACGCAGTATTTT
>TRBV7-9|TRBJ1-4|.|many
CASRPGRGATNEKLFF
TGTGCCAGCAGGCCCGGCAGGGGTGCAACTAATGAAAAACTGTTTTTT
>TRBV6-5|TRBJ1-1|.|many
CASSYGSQSTEAFF
TGTGCCAGCAGTTATGGCAGCCAGAGCACTGAAGCTTTCTTT
>TRBV5-1|TRBJ1-2|.|many
CASSLGQVDGYTF
TGCGCCAGCAGCTTGGGGCAGGTTGATGGCTACACCTTC
>TRBV4-2|TRBJ1-4|.|many
CASSQDFETGTTTNEKLFF
TGTGCCAGCAGCCAAGATTTCGAAACAGGGACCACAACTAATGAAAAACTGTTTTTT
>TRBV5-1|TRBJ1-2|.|many
CASSLLGEDYGYTF
TGCGCCAGCAGCTTGTTGGGAGAAGACTATGGCTACACCTTC
>TRBV6-5|TRBJ2-7|TRBD2|many
CASSYGASGGAVYEQYF
TGTGCCAGCAGTTACGGAGCTAGCGGGGGGGCGGTCTACGAGCAGTACTTC
>TRBV5-1|TRBJ1-4|.|many
CASSLGAGRDEKLFF
TGCGCCAGCAGCTTGGGGGCAGGTCGCGATGAAAAACTGTTTTTT
>TRBV7-2|TRBJ2-2|.|many
CASSSHPLPQGRAGELFF
TGTGCCAGCAGCTCACATCCTCTACCGCAGGGTCGGGCCGGGGAGCTGTTTTTT
>TRBV27|TRBJ1-4|.|many
CASSSDRLGKLFF
TGTGCCAGCAGTTCAGACAGGCTGGGGAAACTGTTTTTT
>TRBV20-1|TRBJ1-4|TRBD1|many
CSASQGDEKLFF
TGCAGTGCTAGCCAGGGGGATGAAAAACTGTTTTTT
>TRBV29-1|TRBJ1-1|TRBD1|many
CSVARGDTEAFF
TGCAGCGTTGCCAGGGGGGACACTGAAGCTTTCTTT